The entry below describes one T cell receptor (beta chain). The sample is drawn from a study of response to subunit inactivated influenza vaccine. CDR3 size: 15 residues. CDR1 is MNHNS and CDR2 is SASEGT in the germline V gene. V lost 5 bases, J lost 5 bases, and 18 bases lay in between. TCRdb redid the calling of the RT-PCR reads with MiXCR, one entry per CDR3 protein. Found here are fewer than 350,000 distinct CDR3 sequences, 20% to 25% of them singletons; the top ten hold roughly a tenth. The receptor's source is a man aged 45-69 years who received an inactivated influenza vaccine. This chain connects TRBV6-1 to TRBJ1-2; the D is unclear. Sequenced material: PBMCs from blood, taken approximately 22 months after vaccination. For the CDR3, the DNA is TGTGCCAGCAGTCCCCGGGCTGCCTCGGCATATGGCTACACCTTC. It yields the protein CASSPRAASAYGYTF.